This T cell receptor beta chain is drawn from a study of blood T cell repertoires in COVID-19. In the study overall: T cells, B-cell-depleted T cells, or PBMCs supplied cDNA or gDNA.

The study recruited people aged roughly 18 to 95 years across approximately 25 US areas. Losses at the gene ends were 4 bases for V and 11 bases for J; bases not matched to a gene: 8. Germline values: CDR1 MGHDK, CDR2 SYGVNS. The CDR3 covers 13 residues. Assay: immunoSEQ multiplex PCR; the TCRdb copy retains only in-frame clones and omits some. The data contain a few hundred thousand clones, 65% to 90% of them singletons. This chain joins TRBV25-1 and TRBJ1-1; 9 bases fit TRBD1. This TCR derives from a woman in her 40s with acute COVID-19. Sample: PBMCs or T cells enriched from blood (not recorded which). The CDR3 nucleotides are TGTGCCAGCAGTGCAAGGACAGGGGTGCGGGCTTTCTTT. It is translated as CASSARTGVRAFF.